Many counts were recorded for the clone carrying this TCR beta chain. For sequencing, patients were chosen who had shown expansion of CD8+CD57+ cells by flow cytometry. Each patient carried a diagnosis of severe acquired aplastic anemia. Profiling of TCR beta VDJ combinations and CDR3 sequences used genomic DNA as template. TCRdb called the reads again in MiXCR, with one record for every CDR3 protein. The repertoire holds 160,000 or so distinct CDR3 sequences, 40% to 55% seen once, with 3.2% in the top ten. The sample is drawn from a study of CD8+CD57+ T cells in acquired aplastic anemia. Study in general: Mean DNA quantity obtained from sorted CD4+ and CD8+ cells was approximately 3 ug.

V lost 4 bases and J 6 bases, leaving 10 bases between the germline ends. The germline gives CDR1 SGHTA, CDR2 FQGNSA. The CDR3 has 13 amino acids. The source is a human donor with aplastic anemia. The rearrangement links TRBV7-2 to TRBJ2-1; D is undetermined. Source material: sorted CD4+, CD8+, or CD8+CD57+ T cells (not recorded which) from PBMCs. The DNA of the CDR3 is TGTGCCAGCAGCTCTAGACCACCCAATGAGCAGTTCTTC. It encodes CASSSRPPNEQFF.